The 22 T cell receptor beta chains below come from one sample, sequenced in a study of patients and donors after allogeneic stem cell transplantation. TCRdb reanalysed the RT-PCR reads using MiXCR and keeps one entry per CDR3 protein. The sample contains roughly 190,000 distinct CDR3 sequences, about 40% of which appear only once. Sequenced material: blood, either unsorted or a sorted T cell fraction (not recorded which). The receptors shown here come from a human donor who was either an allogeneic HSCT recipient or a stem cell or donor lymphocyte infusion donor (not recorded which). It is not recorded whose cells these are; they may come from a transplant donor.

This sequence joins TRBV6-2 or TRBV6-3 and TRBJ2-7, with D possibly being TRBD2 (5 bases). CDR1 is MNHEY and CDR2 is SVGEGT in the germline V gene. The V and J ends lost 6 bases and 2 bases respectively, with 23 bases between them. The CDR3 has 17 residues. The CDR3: CASSRVGKGLQAYEQYF. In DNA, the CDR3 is TGTGCCAGCAGCCGGGTTGGCAAAGGACTCCAAGCCTACGAGCAGTACTTC.

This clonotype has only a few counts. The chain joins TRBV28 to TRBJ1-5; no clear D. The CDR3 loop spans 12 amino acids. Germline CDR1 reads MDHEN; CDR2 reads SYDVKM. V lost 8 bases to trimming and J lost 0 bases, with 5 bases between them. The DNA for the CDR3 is TGTGCCAGCGCTATTAGCAATCAGCCCCAGCATTTT. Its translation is CASAISNQPQHF.

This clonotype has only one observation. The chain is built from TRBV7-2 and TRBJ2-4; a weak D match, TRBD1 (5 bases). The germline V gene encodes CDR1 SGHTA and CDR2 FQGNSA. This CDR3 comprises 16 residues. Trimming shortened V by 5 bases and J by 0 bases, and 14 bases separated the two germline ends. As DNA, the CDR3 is TGTGCCAGCAGCAACGACAGCGTCCTAGCCAAAAACATTCAGTACTTC. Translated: CASSNDSVLAKNIQYF.

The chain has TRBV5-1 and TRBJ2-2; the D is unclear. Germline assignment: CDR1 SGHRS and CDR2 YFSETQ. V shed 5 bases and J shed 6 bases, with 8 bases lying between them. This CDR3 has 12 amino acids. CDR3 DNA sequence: TGCGCCAGCAGTCTGAATCCCGGGGAGCTGTTTTTT. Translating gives CASSLNPGELFF.

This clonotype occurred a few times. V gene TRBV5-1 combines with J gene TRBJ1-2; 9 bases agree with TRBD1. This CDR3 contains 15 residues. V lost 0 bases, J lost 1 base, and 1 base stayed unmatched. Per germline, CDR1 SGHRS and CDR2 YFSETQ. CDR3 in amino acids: CASSLEGQGNYGYTF. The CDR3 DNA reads TGCGCCAGCAGCTTGGAGGGACAGGGTAACTATGGCTACACCTTC. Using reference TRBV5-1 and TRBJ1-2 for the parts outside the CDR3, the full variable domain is KAGVTQTPRYLIKTRGQQVTLSCSPISGHRSVSWYQQTPGQGLQFLFEYFSETQRNKGNFPGRFSGRQFSNSRSEMNVSTLELGDSALYLCASSLEGQGNYGYTFGSGTRLTVV.

The CDR3 bases are TGCGCCAGCAGCTTGGGGCCAGGGGGCTTGGAAAAACTGTTTTTT. It specifies CASSLGPGGLEKLFF. V is TRBV5-1 and J is TRBJ1-4, with TRBD1 identical over 8 bases. This CDR3 is built from 15 residues. V lost 0 bases and J lost 8; bases outside the gene matches: 6. In germline, CDR1 is SGHRS, CDR2 YFSETQ.

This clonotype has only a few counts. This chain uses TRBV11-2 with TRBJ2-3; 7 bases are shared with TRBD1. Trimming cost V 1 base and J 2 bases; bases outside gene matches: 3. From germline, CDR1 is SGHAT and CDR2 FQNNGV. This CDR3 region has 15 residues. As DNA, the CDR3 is TGTGCCAGCAGCTTAGGACAGGGTTACACAGATACGCAGTATTTT. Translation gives CASSLGQGYTDTQYF.

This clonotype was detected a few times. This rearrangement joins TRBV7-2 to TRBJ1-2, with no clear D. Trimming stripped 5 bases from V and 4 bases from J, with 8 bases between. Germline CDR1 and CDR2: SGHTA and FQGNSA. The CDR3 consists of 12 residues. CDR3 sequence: CASSVSGYGYTF. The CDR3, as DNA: TGTGCCAGCAGCGTCTCCGGCTATGGCTACACCTTC. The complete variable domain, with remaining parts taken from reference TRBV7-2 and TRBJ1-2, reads GAGVSQSPSNKVTEKGKDVELRCDPISGHTALYWYRQSLGQGLEFLIYFQGNSAPDKSGLPSDRFSAERTGGSVSTLTIQRTQQEDSAVYLCASSVSGYGYTFGSGTRLTVV.

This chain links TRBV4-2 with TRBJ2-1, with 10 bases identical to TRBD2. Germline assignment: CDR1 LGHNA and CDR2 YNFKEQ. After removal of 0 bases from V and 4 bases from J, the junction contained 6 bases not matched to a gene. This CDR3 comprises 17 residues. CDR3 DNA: TGTGCCAGCAGCCAAGATTTGGGGACTAGCGAATACAATGAGCAGTTCTTC. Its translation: CASSQDLGTSEYNEQFF.

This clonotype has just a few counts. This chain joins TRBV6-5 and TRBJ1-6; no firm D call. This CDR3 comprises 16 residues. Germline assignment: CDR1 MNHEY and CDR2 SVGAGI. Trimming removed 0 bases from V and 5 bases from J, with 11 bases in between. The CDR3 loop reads CASSYSAGLNNSPLHF. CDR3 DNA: TGTGCCAGCAGTTACTCCGCGGGCCTTAATAATTCACCCCTCCACTTT.

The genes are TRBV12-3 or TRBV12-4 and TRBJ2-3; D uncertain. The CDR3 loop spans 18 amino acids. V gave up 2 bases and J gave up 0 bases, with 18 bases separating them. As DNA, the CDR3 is TGTGCCAGCAGTTTACCCCGCCTGGCGAGCGAAAGCACAGATACGCAGTATTTT. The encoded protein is CASSLPRLASESTDTQYF.

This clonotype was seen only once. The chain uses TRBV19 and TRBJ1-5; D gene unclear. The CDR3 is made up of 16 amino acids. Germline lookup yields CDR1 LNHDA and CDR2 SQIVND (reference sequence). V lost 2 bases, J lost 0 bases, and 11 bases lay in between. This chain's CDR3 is CASSITRDVSNQPQHF. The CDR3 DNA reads TGTGCCAGTAGTATAACCCGAGACGTTAGCAATCAGCCCCAGCATTTT.

The CDR3 bases are TGTGCCAGCAGTTACAGGGGGCCGGCTGAAGCTTTCTTT. Translated, it gives CASSYRGPAEAFF. The chain joins TRBV6-5 to TRBJ1-1; 7 positions match TRBD1. Trimming at V came to 2 bases and at J to 6 bases, leaving 3 bases not matched to a gene. The germline CDR1 and CDR2 sequences are MNHEY and SVGAGI. This CDR3 is 13 amino acids long.

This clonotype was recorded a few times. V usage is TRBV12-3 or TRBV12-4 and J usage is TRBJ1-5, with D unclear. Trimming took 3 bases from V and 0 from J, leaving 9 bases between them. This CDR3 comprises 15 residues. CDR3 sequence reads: CASSFGHSSNQPQHF. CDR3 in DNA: TGTGCCAGCAGTTTCGGTCACTCTAGCAATCAGCCCCAGCATTTT.

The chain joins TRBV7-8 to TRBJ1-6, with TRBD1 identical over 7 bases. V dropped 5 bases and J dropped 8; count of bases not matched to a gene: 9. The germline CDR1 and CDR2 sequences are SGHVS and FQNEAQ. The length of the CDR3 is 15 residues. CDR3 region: CASSPGTANDSPLHF. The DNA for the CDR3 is TGTGCCAGCAGCCCCGGGACAGCCAATGATTCACCCCTCCACTTT. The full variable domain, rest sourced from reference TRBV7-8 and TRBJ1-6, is GAGVSQSPRYKVAKRGQDVALRCDPISGHVSLFWYQQALGQGPEFLTYFQNEAQLDKSGLPSDRFFAERPEGSVSTLKIQRTQQEDSAVYLCASSPGTANDSPLHFGNGTRLTVT.

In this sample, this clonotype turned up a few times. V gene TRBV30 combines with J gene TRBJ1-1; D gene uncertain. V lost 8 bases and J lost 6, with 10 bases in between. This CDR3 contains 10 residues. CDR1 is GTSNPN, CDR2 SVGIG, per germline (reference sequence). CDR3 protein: CAGSLPEAFF. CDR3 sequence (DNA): TGTGCCGGATCCTTGCCTGAAGCTTTCTTT. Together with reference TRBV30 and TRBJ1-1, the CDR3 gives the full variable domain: SQTIHQWPATLVQPVGSPLSLECTVEGTSNPNLYWYRQAAGRGLQLLFYSVGIGQISSEVPQNLSASRPQDRQFILSSKKLLLSDSGFYLCAGSLPEAFFGQGTRLTVV.

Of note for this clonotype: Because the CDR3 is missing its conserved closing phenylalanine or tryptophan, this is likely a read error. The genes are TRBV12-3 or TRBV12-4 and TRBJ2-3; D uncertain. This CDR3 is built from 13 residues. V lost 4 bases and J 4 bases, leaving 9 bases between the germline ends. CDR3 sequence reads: CASSSPVADTQYL. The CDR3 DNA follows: TGTGCCAGCAGTTCTCCGGTGGCAGATACGCAGTATTTG.

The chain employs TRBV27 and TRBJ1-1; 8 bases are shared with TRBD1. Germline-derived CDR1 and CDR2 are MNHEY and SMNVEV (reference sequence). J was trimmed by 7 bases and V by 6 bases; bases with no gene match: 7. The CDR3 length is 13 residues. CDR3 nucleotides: TGTGCCAGCAGCGCCCAGGGGGCAGGTGAAGCTTTCTTT. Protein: CASSAQGAGEAFF.

CDR3 bases: TGCAGTGCCACGGGAGGGGGCTATGGCTACACCTTC. Translation: CSATGGGYGYTF. This chain uses TRBV20-1 with TRBJ1-2; tentative D call: TRBD1 (6 bases). Germline-derived CDR1 and CDR2 are DFQATT and SNEGSKA (reference sequence). With 6 bases removed from V and 4 bases from J, the gap between germline ends came to 12 bases. CDR3 length equals 12 residues.

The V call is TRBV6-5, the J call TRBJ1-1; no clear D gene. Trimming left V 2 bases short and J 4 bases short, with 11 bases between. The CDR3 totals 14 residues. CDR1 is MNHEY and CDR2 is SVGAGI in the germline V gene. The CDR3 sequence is CASSYVGSSTEAFF. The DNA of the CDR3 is TGTGCCAGCAGTTACGTGGGTAGTAGCACTGAAGCTTTCTTT.

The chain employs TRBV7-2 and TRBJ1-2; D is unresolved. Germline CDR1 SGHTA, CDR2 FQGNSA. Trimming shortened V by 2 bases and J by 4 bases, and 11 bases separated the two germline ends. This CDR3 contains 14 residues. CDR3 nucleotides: TGTGCCAGCAGCTTACAGGATCCCGGCTATGGCTACACCTTC. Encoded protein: CASSLQDPGYGYTF.

DNA for the CDR3: TGTGCCAGCAGTTACTCCGAGTCGGGCCTGGGAGCTTTCTTT. Translated, it gives CASSYSESGLGAFF. The chain uses TRBV6-5 and TRBJ1-1; D is ambiguous. Germline V lookup: CDR1 MNHEY, CDR2 SVGAGI. The CDR3 totals 14 residues. V was pared by 0 bases and J by 10 bases, with 15 bases between.